What follows are 17 T cell receptor beta chains derived from one specimen sequenced in a study of T cell clones after liver transplantation (dated by TCRdb to the late 2010s). The protocol used for the library was the immunoSEQ multiplex PCR assay. The table was pulled from immuneACCESS by TCRdb, which kept in-frame rearrangements only. Such tables lose some clones; where checked, under half of the loss comes from unresolved V genes, and the rest has no known cause. In all, the sample holds fewer than 85,000 clones, and less than 90% of those were seen once. The top ten clones comprise less than 3.5% of the sample. Sequenced material: CD4+ T cells from blood, taken at the 22-month timepoint. These receptors originate from a human patient who received a liver transplant. Some T cells may have been brought in with the graft after a transplant.

V is TRBV2 and J is TRBJ1-6; a possible D gene is TRBD1 (5 bases). The CDR3 is 14 residues long. Per germline, CDR1 SNHLY and CDR2 FYNNEI. Between the trimmed V and J ends, which lost 7 bases and 9 bases, there was a span of 16 bases. As DNA, the CDR3 is TGTGCCAGCACCGTAGGGACCGGGCGTTCACCCCTCCACTTT. Amino acids: CASTVGTGRSPLHF. The variable domain in full, with the rest retrieved from reference TRBV2 and TRBJ1-6, is EPEVTQTPSHQVTQMGQEVILRCVPISNHLYFYWYRQILGQKVEFLVSFYNNEISEKSEIFDDQFSVERPDGSNFTLKIRSTKLEDSAMYFCASTVGTGRSPLHFGNGTRLTVT.

V gene TRBV5-1 combines with J gene TRBJ1-2, with TRBD1 matching over 11 bases. V lost 2 bases, J lost 5 bases, and 8 bases stayed unmatched. The CDR3 is 16 residues long. Germline V gives CDR1 SGHRS, CDR2 YFSETQ. DNA of the CDR3: TGCGCCAGCAGCTTTACACCGGGACAGGGGGTATATGGCTACACCTTC. This codes for CASSFTPGQGVYGYTF.

The chain recombines TRBV4-3 with TRBJ1-1; unclear D gene. Germline lookup yields CDR1 LGHNA and CDR2 YSLEER. The CDR3 covers 13 residues. V was clipped by 3 bases and J by 5 bases, with 10 bases between them. Here the CDR3 DNA reads TGCGCCAGCAGCCATTTACCGGGGACTGAAGCTTTCTTT. Its protein product is CASSHLPGTEAFF.

This chain connects TRBV19 to TRBJ1-1; 7 nucleotides match TRBD1. The V gene end was trimmed by 5 bases and the J gene end by 1 base; junction bases not matched to a gene: 1. Looked up from germline, CDR1 is LNHDA and CDR2 is SQIVND (reference sequence). The length of the CDR3 is 13 residues. The CDR3 DNA is TGTGCCAGTAGTGGACAGGCGAACACTGAAGCTTTCTTT. It codes for CASSGQANTEAFF.

The gene calls are TRBV4-3 and TRBJ1-1; 7 positions match TRBD1. Germline V CDR1 and CDR2: LGHNA, YSLEER. CDR3 length: 14 amino acids. The ends lost 3 bases at V and 6 bases at J; junction bases unmatched: 7. This chain's CDR3 is CASSQQGGEAEAFF. CDR3 DNA: TGCGCCAGCAGCCAGCAGGGGGGGGAGGCTGAAGCTTTCTTT.

In its sample, this clone was seen once. The chain links TRBV6-5 to TRBJ2-3; no firm D call. V was shortened by 7 bases and J by 7 bases, with 9 bases between the two germline ends. The CDR3 is 11 amino acids. Germline-derived CDR1 and CDR2 are MNHEY and SVGAGI. CDR3 region: CASTHHNTQYF. The CDR3 DNA sequence: TGTGCCAGCACCCACCACAATACGCAGTATTTT.

This clone was counted between two and nine times. CDR3 DNA sequence: TGTGCCAGCAGATTGGTGGCCGGGGAGCTGTTTTTT. Its protein is CASRLVAGELFF. The rearrangement links TRBV7-2 to TRBJ2-2; D is undetermined. Germline V gives CDR1 SGHTA, CDR2 FQGNSA. Trimming shortened V by 6 bases and J by 6 bases, and 8 bases separated the two germline ends. This CDR3 has 12 amino acids.

The genes are TRBV6-5 and TRBJ1-1, with 7 bases fitting TRBD1. Germline CDR1 and CDR2: MNHEY and SVGAGI. This CDR3 region has 13 residues. V trimming: 7 bases; J trimming: 8 bases; junction bases outside the gene matches: 10. The CDR3 coding sequence is TGTGCCAGCATTAAACAGACAGGGCACGAAGCTTTCTTT. Translating gives CASIKQTGHEAFF.

The chain is built from TRBV7-2 and TRBJ2-1; 9 bases map to TRBD2. Germline trimming cut 4 bases from V and 4 bases from J; bases unmatched to any gene: 8. Germline CDR1 reads SGHTA; CDR2 reads FQGNSA. This CDR3 has 16 amino acids. Here the CDR3 DNA reads TGTGCCAGCAGCTCGTCCGGGACTAGCCGATACAATGAGCAGTTCTTC. As protein: CASSSSGTSRYNEQFF.

The chain carries TRBV29-1 and TRBJ2-2; TRBD2 agrees at 7 bases. This CDR3 region has 14 residues. The V segment lost 5 bases and the J segment 1 base; nucleotides outside the gene matches: 4. CDR1 is SQVTM and CDR2 is ANQGSEA in the germline V gene. The CDR3 DNA sequence: TGCAGCGTTCTCCGGGAGGTGAACACCGGGGAGCTGTTTTTT. It encodes CSVLREVNTGELFF.

Comments on this clone: An end of the junction does not agree with germline; a read error may underlie this. This chain uses TRBV5-1 with TRBJ2-1; 13 nucleotides agree with TRBD2. There are 14 residues in the CDR3. CDR1 SGHRS and CDR2 YFSETQ come from the germline V gene. The CDR3 DNA reads TGCGCCAGCAGCGTCGGGACAGAGACTAGCGGGAGGCTCTTC. Translation: CASSVGTETSGRLF.

The rearrangement uses TRBV6-5 and TRBJ2-1; D unclear. Germline-derived CDR1 and CDR2 are MNHEY and SVGAGI. CDR3 length: 13 amino acids. V lost 5 bases to trimming and J lost 10 bases, with 15 bases between them. The CDR3 DNA sequence: TGTGCCAGCAGTAATACCCTAGTGAGGGAGCAGTTCTTC. This gives the protein CASSNTLVREQFF.

This clone was observed a few times. The chain couples TRBV5-4 to TRBJ2-3, with 8 bases lining up with TRBD1. The CDR3 extends over 16 amino acids. V shed 7 bases and J 0 bases; nucleotides not matched to a gene: 10. Germline CDR1 and CDR2: SGHNT and YYREEE (reference sequence). The CDR3 nucleotides are TGTGCCAGCGGGGCCCGTCAGGGGGCTAGCACAGATACGCAGTATTTT. It yields the protein CASGARQGASTDTQYF.

V usage is TRBV23-1 and J usage is TRBJ2-7; 9 nucleotides match TRBD1. TRBV23-1 is assigned to the ORF class and has an uncertain function. V dropped 3 bases and J dropped 6; count of bases not matched to a gene: 15. The CDR3 has 17 residues. The CDR3 reads CASSQGQGQDRFVEQYF. CDR3 sequence (DNA): TGCGCCAGCAGTCAGGGACAGGGTCAAGATAGGTTCGTCGAGCAGTACTTC.

This clone was seen only a few times. V usage is TRBV6-1 and J usage is TRBJ2-2; D is unresolved. The germline V gene has CDR1 MNHNS and CDR2 SASEGT. This CDR3 contains 13 residues. V dropped 7 bases and J dropped 5 bases, with 11 bases sitting between them. CDR3 region: CASIAVGTGELFF. CDR3 DNA sequence: TGTGCCAGCATTGCGGTAGGGACCGGGGAGCTGTTTTTT.

This chain joins TRBV5-1 and TRBJ1-6, with TRBD1 matching 8 bases. The CDR3 runs 16 residues. The germline V gene encodes CDR1 SGHRS and CDR2 YFSETQ. Trimming at V came to 4 bases and at J to 7 bases, leaving 10 bases not matched to a gene. Here the CDR3 reads CASSPGGFTLNSPLHF. The CDR3 DNA sequence: TGCGCCAGCAGCCCAGGGGGCTTTACCTTAAATTCACCCCTCCACTTT.

The CDR3 region has the DNA TGTGCCAGCAGTTCCGGGACAGGGGGCTTTAAGACCCAGTACTTC. This sequence encodes CASSSGTGGFKTQYF. The chain uses TRBV6-6 and TRBJ2-5, with TRBD1 matching 12 bases. Germline loops: CDR1 MNHNY, CDR2 SVGAGI (reference sequence). With V trimmed by 4 bases and J by 6 bases, 6 bases remained unmatched. The CDR3 runs to 15 residues.